This note documents a single T cell receptor beta chain sequence. These data originate in a study of OX40 agonist ivuxolimab in advanced cancers. The method was immunoSEQ multiplex PCR; TCRdb's version includes in-frame clones alone and lacks a portion of them. The sample includes roughly 82,000 clones, roughly 90% of them seen just once. CDR1 is SNHLY and CDR2 is FYNNEI in the germline V gene. This CDR3 is built from 15 residues. V was clipped by 4 bases and J by 4 bases, with 11 bases between them. The genes are TRBV2 and TRBJ1-6; D might be TRBD1 (5 bases). The material sequenced was CD4+ or CD8+ T cells sorted from blood, taken in a trial of the OX40 agonist ivuxolimab. This sequence originates from an adult with an advanced solid tumor such as melanoma, head and neck, liver or kidney cancer. The CDR3 nucleotides read TGTGCCAGCAGTGCCGCCAGGGTGTATAATTCACCCCTCCACTTT. Translated: CASSAARVYNSPLHF.